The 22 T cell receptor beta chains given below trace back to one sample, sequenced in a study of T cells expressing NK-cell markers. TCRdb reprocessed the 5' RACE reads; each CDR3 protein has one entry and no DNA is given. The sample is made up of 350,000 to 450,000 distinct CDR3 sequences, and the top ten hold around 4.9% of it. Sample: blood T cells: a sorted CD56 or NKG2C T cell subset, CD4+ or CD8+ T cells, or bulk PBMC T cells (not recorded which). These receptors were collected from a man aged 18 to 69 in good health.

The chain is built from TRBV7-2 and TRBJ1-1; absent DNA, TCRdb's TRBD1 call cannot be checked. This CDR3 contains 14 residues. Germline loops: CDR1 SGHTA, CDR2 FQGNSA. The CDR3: CASSSKGVSAEAFF.

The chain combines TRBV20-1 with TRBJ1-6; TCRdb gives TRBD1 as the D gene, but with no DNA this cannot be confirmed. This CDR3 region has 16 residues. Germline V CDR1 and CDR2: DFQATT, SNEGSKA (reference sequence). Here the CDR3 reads CSARDFGDPYNSPLHF.

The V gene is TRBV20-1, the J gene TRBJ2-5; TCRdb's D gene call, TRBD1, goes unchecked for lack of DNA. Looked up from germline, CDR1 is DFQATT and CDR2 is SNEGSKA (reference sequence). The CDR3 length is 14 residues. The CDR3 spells CSANSIRGQETQYF.

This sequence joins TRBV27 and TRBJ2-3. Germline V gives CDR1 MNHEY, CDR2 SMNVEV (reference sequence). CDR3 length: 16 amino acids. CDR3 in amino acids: CASSFDILGRTDTQYF.

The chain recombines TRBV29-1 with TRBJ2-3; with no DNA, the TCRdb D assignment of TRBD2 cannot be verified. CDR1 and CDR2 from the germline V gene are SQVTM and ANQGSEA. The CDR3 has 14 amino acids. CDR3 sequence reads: CSVVSPRGPFTQYF.

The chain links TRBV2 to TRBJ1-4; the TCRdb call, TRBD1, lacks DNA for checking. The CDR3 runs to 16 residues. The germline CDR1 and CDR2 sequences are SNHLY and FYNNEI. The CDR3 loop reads CASSGNSGTGDEKLFF.

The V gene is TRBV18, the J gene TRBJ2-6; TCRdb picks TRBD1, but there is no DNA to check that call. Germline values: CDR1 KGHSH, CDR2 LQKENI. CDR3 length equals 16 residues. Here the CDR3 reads CASSPDSLSGANVLTF.

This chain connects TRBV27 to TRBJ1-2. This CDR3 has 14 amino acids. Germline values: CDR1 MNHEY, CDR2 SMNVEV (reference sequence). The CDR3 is CASSPTDANYGYTF.

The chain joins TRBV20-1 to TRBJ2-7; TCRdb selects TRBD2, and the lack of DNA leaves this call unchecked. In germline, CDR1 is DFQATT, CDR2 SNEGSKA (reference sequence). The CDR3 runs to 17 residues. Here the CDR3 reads CSARKRGLAGGNYEQYF.

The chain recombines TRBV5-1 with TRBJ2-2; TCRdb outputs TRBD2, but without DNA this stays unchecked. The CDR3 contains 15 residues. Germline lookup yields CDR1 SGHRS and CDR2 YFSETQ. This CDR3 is CASSKRGANTGELFF.

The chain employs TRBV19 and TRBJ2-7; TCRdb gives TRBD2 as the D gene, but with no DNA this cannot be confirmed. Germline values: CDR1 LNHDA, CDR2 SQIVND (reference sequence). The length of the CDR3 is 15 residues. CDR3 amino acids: CASSRTGGLAGNQYF.

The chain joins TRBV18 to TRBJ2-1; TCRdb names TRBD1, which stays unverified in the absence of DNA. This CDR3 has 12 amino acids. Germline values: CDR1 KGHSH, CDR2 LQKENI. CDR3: CASSPDQGVPFF.

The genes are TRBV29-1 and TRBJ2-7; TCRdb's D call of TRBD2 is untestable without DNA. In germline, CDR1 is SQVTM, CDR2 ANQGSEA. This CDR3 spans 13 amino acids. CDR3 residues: CSVARGPTYEQYF.

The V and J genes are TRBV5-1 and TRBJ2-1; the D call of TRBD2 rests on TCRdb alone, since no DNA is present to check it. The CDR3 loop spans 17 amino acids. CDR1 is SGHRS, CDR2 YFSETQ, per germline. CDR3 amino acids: CASSWAFGTSGSNEQFF.

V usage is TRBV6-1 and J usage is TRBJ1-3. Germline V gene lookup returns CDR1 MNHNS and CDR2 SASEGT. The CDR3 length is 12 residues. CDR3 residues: CASSANGNTIYF.

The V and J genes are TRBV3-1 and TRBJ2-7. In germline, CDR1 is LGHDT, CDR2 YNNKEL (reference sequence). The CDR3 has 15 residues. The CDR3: CASSQGAHGSYEQYF.

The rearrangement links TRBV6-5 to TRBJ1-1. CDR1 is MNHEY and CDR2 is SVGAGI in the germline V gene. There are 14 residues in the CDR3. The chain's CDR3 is CASSYIGRAPEAFF.

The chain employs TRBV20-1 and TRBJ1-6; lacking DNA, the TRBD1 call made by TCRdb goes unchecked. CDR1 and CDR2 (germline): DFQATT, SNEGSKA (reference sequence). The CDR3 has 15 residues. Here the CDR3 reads CSARDGGGEDSPLHF.

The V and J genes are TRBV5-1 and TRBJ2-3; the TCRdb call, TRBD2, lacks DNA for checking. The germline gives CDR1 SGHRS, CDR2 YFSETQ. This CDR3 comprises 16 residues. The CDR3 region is CASSLWRLRFADTQYF.

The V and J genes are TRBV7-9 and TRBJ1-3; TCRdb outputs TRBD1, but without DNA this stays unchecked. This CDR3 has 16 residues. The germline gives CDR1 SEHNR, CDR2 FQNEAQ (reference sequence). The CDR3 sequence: CASSLRTGDLENTIYF.

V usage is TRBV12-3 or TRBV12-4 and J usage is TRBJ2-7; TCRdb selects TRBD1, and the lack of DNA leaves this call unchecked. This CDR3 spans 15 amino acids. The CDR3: CASSTRSGASYEQYF.

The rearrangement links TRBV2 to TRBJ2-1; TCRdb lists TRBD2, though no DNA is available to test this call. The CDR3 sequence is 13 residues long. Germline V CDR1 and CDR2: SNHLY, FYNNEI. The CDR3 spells CASKRASRDEQFF.